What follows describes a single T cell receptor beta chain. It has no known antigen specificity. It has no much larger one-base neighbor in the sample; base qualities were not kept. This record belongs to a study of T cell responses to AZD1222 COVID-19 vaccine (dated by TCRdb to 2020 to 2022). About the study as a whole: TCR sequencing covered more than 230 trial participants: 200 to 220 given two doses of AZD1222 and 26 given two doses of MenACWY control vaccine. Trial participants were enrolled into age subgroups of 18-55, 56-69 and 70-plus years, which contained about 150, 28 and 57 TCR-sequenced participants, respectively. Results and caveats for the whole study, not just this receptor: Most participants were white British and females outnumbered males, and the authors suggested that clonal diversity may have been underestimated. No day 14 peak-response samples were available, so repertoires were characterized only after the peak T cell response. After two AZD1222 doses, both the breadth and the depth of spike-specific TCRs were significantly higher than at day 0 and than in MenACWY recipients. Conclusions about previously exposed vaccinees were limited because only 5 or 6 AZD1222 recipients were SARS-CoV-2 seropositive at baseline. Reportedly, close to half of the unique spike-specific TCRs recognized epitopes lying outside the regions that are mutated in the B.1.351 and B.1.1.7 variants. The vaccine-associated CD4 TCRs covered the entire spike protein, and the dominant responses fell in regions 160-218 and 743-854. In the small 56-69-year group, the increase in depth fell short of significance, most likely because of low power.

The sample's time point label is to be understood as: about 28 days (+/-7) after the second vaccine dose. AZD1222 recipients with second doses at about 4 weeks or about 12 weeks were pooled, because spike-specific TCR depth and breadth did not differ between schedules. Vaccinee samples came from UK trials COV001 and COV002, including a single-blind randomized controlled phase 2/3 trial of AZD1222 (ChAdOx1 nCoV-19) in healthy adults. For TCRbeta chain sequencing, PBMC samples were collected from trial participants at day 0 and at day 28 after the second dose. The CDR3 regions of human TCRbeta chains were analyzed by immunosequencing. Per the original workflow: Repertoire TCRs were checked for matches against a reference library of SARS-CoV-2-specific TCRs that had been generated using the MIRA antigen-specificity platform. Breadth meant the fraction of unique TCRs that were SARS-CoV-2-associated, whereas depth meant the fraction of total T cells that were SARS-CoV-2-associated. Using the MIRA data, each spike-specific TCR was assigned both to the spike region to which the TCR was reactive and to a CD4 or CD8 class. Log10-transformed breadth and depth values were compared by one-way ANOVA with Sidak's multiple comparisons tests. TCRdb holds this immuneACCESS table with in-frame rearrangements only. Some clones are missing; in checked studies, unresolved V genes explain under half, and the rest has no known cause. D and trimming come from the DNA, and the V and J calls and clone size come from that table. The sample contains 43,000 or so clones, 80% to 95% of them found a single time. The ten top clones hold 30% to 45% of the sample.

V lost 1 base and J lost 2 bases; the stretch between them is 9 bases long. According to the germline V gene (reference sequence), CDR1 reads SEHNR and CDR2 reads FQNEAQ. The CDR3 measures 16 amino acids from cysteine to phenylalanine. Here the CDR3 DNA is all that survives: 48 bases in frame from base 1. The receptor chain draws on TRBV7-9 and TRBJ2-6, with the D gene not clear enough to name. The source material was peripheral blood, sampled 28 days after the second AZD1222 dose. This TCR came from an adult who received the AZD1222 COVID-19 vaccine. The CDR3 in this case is CASSLEGLPGANVLTF. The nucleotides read TGTGCCAGCAGCTTAGAGGGTCTGCCTGGGGCCAACGTCCTGACTTTC.